Listed here is a single T cell receptor beta chain. Its antigen is still unknown. Trimming took 5 bases from V and 7 from J, leaving 9 bases between them. Germline CDR1 reads MNHNY; CDR2 reads SVGAGI (reference sequence). The CDR3 sequence is 12 residues long. Repertoires were generated with immunoSEQ multiplex PCR, while TCRdb's copy carries only in-frame clones and drops some. The data contain over 75,000 clones, approximately 91% of them singletons. This entry is derived from a study of OX40 agonist ivuxolimab in advanced cancers. Study details: Cancers in dose escalation were hepatocellular, melanoma, renal cell and head and neck. Partial responses occurred in Three dose-escalation patients, one with hepatocellular carcinoma and two with cutaneous melanoma.

Overall study results and limits: Both CD4+ and CD8+ T cell populations in blood had undergone clonal expansion by week 6 at 0.1 to 3.0 mg/kg.

The gene calls are TRBV6-6 and TRBJ1-5, with D possibly matching TRBD1 (6 bases). Sequencing used CD4+ or CD8+ T cells sorted from blood, obtained in a trial of the OX40 agonist ivuxolimab. This TCR came from an adult with an advanced solid tumor such as melanoma, head and neck, liver or kidney cancer. CDR3 sequence: CASSTRGQPQHF. The CDR3 DNA is TGTGCCAGCAGTACCAGGGGCCAGCCCCAGCATTTT.